Listed below are T cell receptor beta chains from one sample, sequenced in a study of blood T cell repertoires in COVID-19. Repertoires were generated with immunoSEQ multiplex PCR, while TCRdb's copy carries only in-frame clones and drops some. The profile shows almost 350,000 clones, approximately 89% of them singletons. The sample comprised peripheral blood. The receptors come from a woman aged 55-75 years with COVID-19, enrolled during active disease. The CDR3 runs from the conserved cysteine through the conserved F or W. The D gene is left open where the match is weak. Clone size appears in some rows only: once, few, many, or a class for an expanded clone.

cdr3_nt cdr3_aa j_call d_call v_call clone_size
TGTGCCTGGAGTCGGACAGGGAGGACCGGGGAGCTGTTTTTT CAWSRTGRTGELFF TRBJ2-2 TRBD1 TRBV30 NA
TGTGCCAGCAGTGAATCGCCAGGATCACCCCTCCACTTT CASSESPGSPLHF TRBJ1-6 NA TRBV6-4 NA
TGTGCCAGCAGCTTCGGGACAGAAAATCAGCCCCAGCATTTT CASSFGTENQPQHF TRBJ1-5 TRBD1 TRBV2 NA
TGTGCCAGCAGCTCCGGGACAGGGTACGAGCAGTACTTC CASSSGTGYEQYF TRBJ2-7 TRBD1 TRBV7-3 NA
TGTGCCACCAGCAGAGTCACCGGGGCCTTGGGGGGGGATGAAAAACTGTTTTTT CATSRVTGALGGDEKLFF TRBJ1-4 NA TRBV15 NA
TGTGCCAGCAGCTCCTTACCGGGACAGAACACCGGGGAGCTGTTTTTT CASSSLPGQNTGELFF TRBJ2-2 NA TRBV7-3 NA
TGTGCCAGCAGCCTTTTCACCGGGGAGCTGTTTTTT CASSLFTGELFF TRBJ2-2 NA TRBV9 NA
TGTGCCAGCAGCACCCGGGGGGAGGGGAGAGGGCCCGGGGAGCTGTTTTTT CASSTRGEGRGPGELFF TRBJ2-2 TRBD2 TRBV9 NA
TGTGCCAGCAGTTTGAGGCCGGGGAACACTGAAGCTTTCTTT CASSLRPGNTEAFF TRBJ1-1 NA TRBV28 NA
TGTGCCATCAGTGGGGGTCAGGGGGGCTATGGCTACACCTTC CAISGGQGGYGYTF TRBJ1-2 TRBD1 TRBV10-3 NA
TGTGCCAGCTCCCCCCTCCTCTCTGGAAACACCATATATTTT CASSPLLSGNTIYF TRBJ1-3 NA TRBV2 NA
TGTGCCAGCAGCTTAGCGACAGTTAAGCTATCAACTAATGAAAAACTGTTTTTT CASSLATVKLSTNEKLFF TRBJ1-4 NA TRBV7-9 NA
TGTGCCAGCAGCGCCTGGCATGAGCGGGGCACAGATACGCAGTATTTT CASSAWHERGTDTQYF TRBJ2-3 NA TRBV21-1 NA
TGTGCCAGCAGATTACAGGGGGATCAGCCCCAGCATTTT CASRLQGDQPQHF TRBJ1-5 TRBD1 TRBV6-5 NA
TGCGCCAGCAGCTTCGGGGGATCCGAAGCTTTCTTT CASSFGGSEAFF TRBJ1-1 NA TRBV5-1 once
TGTGCCTCCGGGGTTTCTGGAAACACCATATATTTT CASGVSGNTIYF TRBJ1-3 NA TRBV28 few
TGTGCCAGCAGGTCACAGGGCGGTTCAGCTAACTATGGCTACACCTTC CASRSQGGSANYGYTF TRBJ1-2 NA TRBV27 NA
TGTGCCATCAGTGAACAACTAGCGGGGGCCAATGAGCAGTTCTTC CAISEQLAGANEQFF TRBJ2-1 TRBD2 TRBV10-3 NA
TGTGCCAGTATCCTCACCCCCGGGGACAGGTTCTACACCTTC CASILTPGDRFYTF TRBJ1-2 TRBD1 TRBV19 NA
TGTGCCAGCAGGACCGACAGGGCTGAAGCTTTCTTT CASRTDRAEAFF TRBJ1-1 TRBD1 TRBV2 NA
TGTGCCAGCAGCCAACAGGGGTCTTATGGCTACACCTTC CASSQQGSYGYTF TRBJ1-2 TRBD1 TRBV2 NA
TGTGCCAGCAGCAGGGGTGGCGGGAGGCATTTT CASSRGGGRHF TRBJ1-5 NA TRBV21-1 NA
TGTGCCAGCAGTTACTCGAGAGGGAACAATGAAAAACTGTTTTTT CASSYSRGNNEKLFF TRBJ1-4 NA TRBV6-5 NA
TGTGCCAGCAGCCGCAGACAGGGGTTAGGGGACACTGAAGCTTTCTTT CASSRRQGLGDTEAFF TRBJ1-1 TRBD1 TRBV5-4 NA
TGTGCCAGCAGCAAAGACGACAGAACAGATACGCAGTATTTT CASSKDDRTDTQYF TRBJ2-3 NA TRBV21-1 NA
TGCAGCGTTGAGTCGGGGTATATCGGCTACACCTTC CSVESGYIGYTF TRBJ1-2 NA TRBV29-1 few
TGTGCCAGCAGCCAAATACAGGGGGCCTCTATGGGCTACACCTTC CASSQIQGASMGYTF TRBJ1-2 TRBD1 TRBV4-2 once
TGTGCCAGCAGCGGCAGGGTCGTGGGCACCGGGGAGCTGTTTTTT CASSGRVVGTGELFF TRBJ2-2 NA TRBV9 NA